This TCR beta chain was sequenced in a study of blood T cell repertoires in COVID-19. Study context: Some COVID-19 samples were acute and others convalescent; all came from the United States, Italy and Spain.

V lost 0 bases to trimming and J lost 1 base, with 16 bases between them. Germline CDR1 is LNHNV and CDR2 is YYDKDF (reference sequence). The CDR3 runs 19 residues. Authors' methods: Quantification of nucleated cells was approximated via reference gene primer amplification. TCRdb keeps only in-frame clones here, not all; method: immunoSEQ multiplex PCR. V and J calls plus clone size are reproduced from that table; the DNA served to infer D and trimming. The sample gives some 360,000 clones, approximately 89% of which show up once; roughly 4% is in the top ten. The chain employs TRBV15 and TRBJ2-6, with D tentatively TRBD1 (6 bases). This clonotype originated in a woman aged 55 to 70 with COVID-19, enrolled during active disease. What was sequenced was peripheral blood. The CDR3 loop is CATSREGGRGESGANVLTF. DNA for the CDR3: TGTGCCACCAGCAGAGAGGGCGGCAGGGGAGAGTCTGGGGCCAACGTCCTGACTTTC.